The clone carrying this T cell receptor beta chain has at least ten counts. No antigen is known for it. Between the trimmed V and J ends, which lost 4 bases and 0 bases, there was a span of 13 bases. The CDR3 consists of 16 residues. Looked up from germline, CDR1 is LGHNA and CDR2 is YSLEER. TCRdb analysed the 5' RACE reads with MiXCR anew, one entry per CDR3 protein. In the table there are more than 650,000 distinct CDR3 sequences, about an eighth of which are singletons. The record originates from a study of CD8 T cells in ankylosing spondylitis. Study-wide findings and caveats: For ankylosing spondylitis blood, a TCR beta motif of fewer than 10 highly homologous variants appeared characteristic.

The specimen was blood, either unsorted or a sorted T cell fraction (not recorded which). The V call is TRBV4-3, the J call TRBJ2-1; D ambiguous. The clonotype was recovered from a male donor with ankylosing spondylitis. CDR3 in DNA: TGCGCCAGCAGCCCTCTTTATCTACGCTCCTACAATGAGCAGTTCTTC. As protein: CASSPLYLRSYNEQFF.